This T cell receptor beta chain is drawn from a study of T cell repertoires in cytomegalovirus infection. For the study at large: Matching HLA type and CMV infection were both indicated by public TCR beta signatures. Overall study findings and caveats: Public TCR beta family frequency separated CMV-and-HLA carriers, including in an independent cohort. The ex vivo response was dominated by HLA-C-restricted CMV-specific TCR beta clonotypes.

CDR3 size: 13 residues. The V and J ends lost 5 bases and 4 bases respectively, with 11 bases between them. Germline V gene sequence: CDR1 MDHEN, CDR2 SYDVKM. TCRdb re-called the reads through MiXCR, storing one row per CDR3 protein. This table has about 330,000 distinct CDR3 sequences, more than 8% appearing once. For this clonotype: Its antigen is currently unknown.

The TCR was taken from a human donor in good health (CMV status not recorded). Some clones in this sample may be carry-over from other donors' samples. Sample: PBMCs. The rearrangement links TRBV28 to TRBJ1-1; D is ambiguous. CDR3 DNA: TGTGCCAGCAGTATCGGGGTTAGCACTGAAGCTTTCTTT. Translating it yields CASSIGVSTEAFF.